Following are 5 T cell receptor beta chains from one sample sequenced in a study of blood T cell repertoires in COVID-19. TCRdb's table, derived via immunoSEQ multiplex PCR, lists solely in-frame clones and lacks some. The sample lists 200,000 or so clones, roughly nine tenths occurring once. Material for sequencing was PBMCs or T cells enriched from blood (not recorded which). The receptors originated from a woman aged 40 to 50 with acute COVID-19.

This clone was observed a handful of times. The chain combines TRBV11-3 with TRBJ1-1; TRBD1 might be the D (6 bases). Germline V gene lookup returns CDR1 SGHNT and CDR2 YENEEA. The CDR3 is 13 amino acids. V lost 5 bases to trimming and J lost 1 base, with 8 bases between them. CDR3 in amino acids: CASSEGGNTEAFF. The CDR3 DNA follows: TGTGCCAGCAGCGAAGGGGGGAACACTGAAGCTTTCTTT.

The rearrangement joins TRBV4-2 to TRBJ1-4; no clear D gene. The CDR3 consists of 16 residues. Germline V lookup: CDR1 LGHNA, CDR2 YNFKEQ. The V gene lost 3 bases and the J gene lost 3 bases, with 14 bases spanning the gap. CDR3 loop: CASSQAVAKANEKLFF. The CDR3 bases are TGTGCCAGCAGCCAGGCGGTGGCCAAGGCTAATGAAAAACTGTTTTTT.

V gene TRBV18 combines with J gene TRBJ2-5; 11 bases fit TRBD2. Germline V gene lookup returns CDR1 KGHSH and CDR2 LQKENI. This CDR3 has 18 amino acids. J lost 5 bases, V lost 0 bases, and 11 bases had no gene match. The DNA of the CDR3 is TGTGCCAGCTCACCACCTGCAACTAGCGGGAGAAAAGGGGAGACCCAGTACTTC. Amino acid sequence: CASSPPATSGRKGETQYF. The whole variable domain, filled in from reference TRBV18 and TRBJ2-5, reads NAGVMQNPRHLVRRRGQEARLRCSPMKGHSHVYWYRQLPEEGLKFMVYLQKENIIDESGMPKERFSAEFPKEGPSILRIQQVVRGDSAAYFCASSPPATSGRKGETQYFGPGTRLLVL.

The chain employs TRBV2 and TRBJ2-7, with TRBD2 matching over 7 bases. The germline V gene has CDR1 SNHLY and CDR2 FYNNEI. The V gene end was trimmed by 4 bases and the J gene end by 5 bases; junction bases not matched to a gene: 8. The CDR3 consists of 14 residues. The CDR3, as DNA: TGTGCCAGCAGTGGACGGACTAGGGAACACGAGCAGTACTTC. This gives the protein CASSGRTREHEQYF.

This chain links TRBV6-2 or TRBV6-3 with TRBJ2-1; possible D gene TRBD2, 6 bases. V lost 5 bases, J lost 5 bases, and 16 bases lay in between. The CDR3 contains 15 residues. CDR1 is MNHEY and CDR2 is SVGEGT in the germline V gene. The CDR3 loop reads CASSPRAGPHNEQFF. In nucleotides, the CDR3 is TGTGCCAGCAGTCCCCGGGCGGGACCACACAATGAGCAGTTCTTC.